The 12 T cell receptor beta chains in this list originate from one sample, sequenced in a study of shared clonotypes between healthy human individuals. The data were produced by immunoSEQ multiplex PCR, yet TCRdb's version contains in-frame clones alone and is incomplete. The profile covers some 500,000 clones, with approximately 79% appearing a single time and 12% taken by the ten largest. The sample comprised PBMCs. The receptors shown here come from a woman aged 40 to 50 in good health. Some clones in this sample may be carry-over from other donors' samples.

The J gene is TRBJ1-2, the V gene TRBV29-1; no reliable D call. CDR3 size: 12 residues. Trimming took off 6 bases at V and 0 bases at J, with 8 bases between the two ends. Germline V gene lookup returns CDR1 SQVTM and CDR2 ANQGSEA. CDR3 loop: CSVPLTNYGYTF. DNA of the CDR3: TGCAGCGTGCCTCTGACTAACTATGGCTACACCTTC.

J is TRBJ2-5 and V is TRBV10-3, with a tentative D call TRBD2 (6 bases). CDR3 length: 14 residues. Germline assignment: CDR1 ENHRY and CDR2 SYGVKD. V was cut by 8 bases and J by 0 bases, with 13 bases left in between. The CDR3 region is CAISTRRDQETQYF. CDR3 DNA: TGTGCCATCTCGACGCGGAGGGACCAAGAGACCCAGTACTTC.

The rearrangement links TRBV6-5 to TRBJ2-3; 11 bases align to TRBD2. The CDR3 has 15 residues. CDR1 and CDR2 (germline): MNHEY, SVGAGI. The J segment lost 5 bases and the V segment lost 6 bases, leaving 7 bases of the junction unmatched. The CDR3 loop reads CASSLLAGARDTQYF. For the CDR3, the DNA is TGTGCCAGCAGCCTACTAGCGGGAGCGAGAGATACGCAGTATTTT.

The chain combines TRBV7-2 with TRBJ2-1; 14 positions agree with TRBD2. The CDR3 length is 15 residues. V shed 6 bases, J shed 8 bases, and the junction held 6 bases outside the gene matches. CDR1 is SGHTA and CDR2 is FQGNSA in the germline V gene. This chain's CDR3 is CASRPRLAGGHEQFF. Here the CDR3 DNA reads TGTGCCAGCAGGCCTCGACTAGCGGGAGGGCATGAGCAGTTCTTC.

The V call is TRBV7-9, the J call TRBJ2-7, with a possible D match to TRBD2 (6 bases). Germline CDR1 and CDR2: SEHNR and FQNEAQ (reference sequence). Trimming cost V 3 bases and J 4 bases, with 22 bases left between them. The CDR3 spans 17 residues. The DNA of the CDR3 is TGTGCCAGCAGCTTCAGCTTAGCGGCAGGCCGAGTTTACGAGCAGTACTTC. The encoded protein is CASSFSLAAGRVYEQYF.

This chain's CDR3 is CASGTSGWNEQFF. The CDR3 DNA reads as TGTGCCTCCGGGACTAGCGGGTGGAATGAGCAGTTCTTC. This rearrangement joins TRBV28 to TRBJ2-1; 12 nucleotides agree with TRBD2. The CDR3 has 13 residues. V was pared by 11 bases and J by 7 bases, with 6 bases of the junction left unmatched. Looked up from germline, CDR1 is MDHEN and CDR2 is SYDVKM. The full variable domain, rest sourced from reference TRBV28 and TRBJ2-1, is DVKVTQSSRYLVKRTGEKVFLECVQDMDHENMFWYRQDPGLGLRLIYFSYDVKMKEKGDIPEGYSVSREKKERFSLILESASTNQTSMYLCASGTSGWNEQFFGPGTRLTVL.

The rearrangement links TRBV4-3 to TRBJ2-3, with a weak D call TRBD2 (5 bases). The CDR3 has 15 residues. From germline, CDR1 is LGHNA and CDR2 YSLEER. The V gene lost 8 bases and the J gene lost 0 bases, with 15 bases spanning the gap. The CDR3 is CASAPGLDSTDTQYF. DNA of the CDR3: TGCGCCAGCGCACCCGGACTGGATAGCACAGATACGCAGTATTTT.

This clone appeared a few times. The CDR3 DNA reads TGTGCCAGCAGTGCCATAGACAGCACTGAAGCTTTCTTT. Translation: CASSAIDSTEAFF. The V and J genes are TRBV6-1 and TRBJ1-1; tentative D call: TRBD1 (5 bases). V dropped 4 bases and J dropped 4 bases, with 10 bases sitting between them. The CDR3 is 13 amino acids. Germline lookup yields CDR1 MNHNS and CDR2 SASEGT.

The V gene is TRBV7-3, the J gene TRBJ2-2; D remains unclear. CDR3 size: 12 residues. V shed 3 bases and J shed 7 bases, with 6 bases lying between them. Germline CDR1 reads SGHTA; CDR2 reads FQGTGA. CDR3 sequence: CASSFRGGELFF. CDR3 nucleotide sequence: TGTGCCAGCAGCTTTAGAGGCGGGGAGCTGTTTTTT. Variable domain in full (rest from reference TRBV7-3 and TRBJ2-2): GAGVSQTPSNKVTEKGKYVELRCDPISGHTALYWYRQSLGQGPEFLIYFQGTGAADDSGLPNDRFFAVRPEGSVSTLKIQRTERGDSAVYLCASSFRGGELFFGEGSRLTVL.

This chain joins TRBV7-2 and TRBJ2-7; 12 bases are shared with TRBD2. The germline V gene has CDR1 SGHTA and CDR2 FQGNSA. V lost 5 bases to trimming and J lost 3 bases; unmatched junction nucleotides: 5. The CDR3 covers 15 residues. The CDR3 loop reads CASSRTSGKFYEQYF. CDR3 nucleotides: TGTGCCAGCAGCAGGACTAGCGGGAAGTTCTACGAGCAGTACTTC.

V and J are TRBV19 and TRBJ1-5, with D maybe TRBD1 (6 bases). Germline assignment: CDR1 LNHDA and CDR2 SQIVND (reference sequence). Trimming stripped 4 bases from V and 2 bases from J, with 9 bases between. CDR3 length: 14 amino acids. The CDR3 loop reads CASSKGEGNQPQHF. The DNA of the CDR3 is TGTGCCAGTAGTAAGGGGGAAGGCAATCAGCCCCAGCATTTT.

The V and J genes are TRBV10-2 and TRBJ2-3, with 12 bases matching TRBD1. CDR1 is WSHSY and CDR2 is SAAADI in the germline V gene. The CDR3 is made up of 16 amino acids. Unmatched junction bases numbered 8, after V lost 2 bases and J lost 8 bases. CDR3 DNA sequence: TGCGCCAGCAGTGAGGCGGGGACAGGGGGCGTGGGTACGCAGTATTTT. This gives the protein CASSEAGTGGVGTQYF.